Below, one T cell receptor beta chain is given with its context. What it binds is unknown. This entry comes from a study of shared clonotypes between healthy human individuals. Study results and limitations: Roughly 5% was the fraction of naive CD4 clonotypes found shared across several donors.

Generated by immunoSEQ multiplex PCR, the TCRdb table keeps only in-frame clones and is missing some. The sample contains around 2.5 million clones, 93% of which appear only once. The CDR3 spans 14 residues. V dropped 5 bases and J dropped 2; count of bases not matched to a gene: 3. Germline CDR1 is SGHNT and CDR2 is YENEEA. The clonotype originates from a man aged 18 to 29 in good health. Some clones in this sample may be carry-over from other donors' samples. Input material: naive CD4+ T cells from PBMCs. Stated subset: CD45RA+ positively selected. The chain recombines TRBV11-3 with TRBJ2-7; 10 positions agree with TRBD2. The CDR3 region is CASSIAGGPYEQYF. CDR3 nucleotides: TGTGCCAGCAGCATAGCGGGAGGACCCTACGAGCAGTACTTC.